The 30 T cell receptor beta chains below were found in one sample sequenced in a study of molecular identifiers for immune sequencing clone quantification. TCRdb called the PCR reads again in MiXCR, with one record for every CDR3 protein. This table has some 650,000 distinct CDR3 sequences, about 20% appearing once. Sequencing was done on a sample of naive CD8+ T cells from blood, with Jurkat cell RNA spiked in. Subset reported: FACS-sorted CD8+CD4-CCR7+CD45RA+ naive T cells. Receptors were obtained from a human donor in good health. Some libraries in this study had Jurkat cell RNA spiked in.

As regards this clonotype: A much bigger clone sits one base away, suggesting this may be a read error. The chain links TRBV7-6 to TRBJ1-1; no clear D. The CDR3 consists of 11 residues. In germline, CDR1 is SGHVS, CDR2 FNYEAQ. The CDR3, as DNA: TGTGCCAACAGCTCCGGGTACGAAGCTTTCTTT. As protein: CANSSGYEAFF.

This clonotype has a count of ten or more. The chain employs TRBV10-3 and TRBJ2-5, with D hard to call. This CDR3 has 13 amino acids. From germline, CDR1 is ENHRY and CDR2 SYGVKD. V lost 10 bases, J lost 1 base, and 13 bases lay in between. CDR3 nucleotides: TGTGCCACCAAGGCGCCAAGCCAAGAGACCCAGTACTTC. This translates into CATKAPSQETQYF.

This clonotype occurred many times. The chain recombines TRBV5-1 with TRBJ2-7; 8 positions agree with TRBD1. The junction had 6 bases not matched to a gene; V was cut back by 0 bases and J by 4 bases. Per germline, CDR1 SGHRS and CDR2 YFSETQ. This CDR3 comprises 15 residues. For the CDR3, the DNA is TGCGCCAGCAGCTTGGGATCAGGGGGCGGTTACGAGCAGTACTTC. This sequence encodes CASSLGSGGGYEQYF.

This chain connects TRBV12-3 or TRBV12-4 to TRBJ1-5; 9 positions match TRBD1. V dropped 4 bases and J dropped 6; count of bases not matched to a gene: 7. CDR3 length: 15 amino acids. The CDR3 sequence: CASSSSGTGSQPQHF. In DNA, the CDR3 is TGTGCCAGCAGTTCCTCCGGGACAGGGAGTCAGCCCCAGCATTTT.

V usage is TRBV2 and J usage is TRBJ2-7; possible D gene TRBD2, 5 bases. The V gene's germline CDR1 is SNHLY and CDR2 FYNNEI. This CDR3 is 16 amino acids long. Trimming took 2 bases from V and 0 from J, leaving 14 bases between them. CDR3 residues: CASSETSGRSSYEQYF. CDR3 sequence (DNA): TGTGCCAGCAGTGAAACATCGGGAAGGAGCTCCTACGAGCAGTACTTC. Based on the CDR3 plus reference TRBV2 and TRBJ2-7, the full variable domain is EPEVTQTPSHQVTQMGQEVILRCVPISNHLYFYWYRQILGQKVEFLVSFYNNEISEKSEIFDDQFSVERPDGSNFTLKIRSTKLEDSAMYFCASSETSGRSSYEQYFGPGTRLTVT.

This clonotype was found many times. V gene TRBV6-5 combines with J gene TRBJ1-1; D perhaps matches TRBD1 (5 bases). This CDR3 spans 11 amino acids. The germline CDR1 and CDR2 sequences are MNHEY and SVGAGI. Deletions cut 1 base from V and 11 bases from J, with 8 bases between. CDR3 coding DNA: TGTGCCAGCAGTTACTTGGGGGTTGCTTTCTTT. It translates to CASSYLGVAFF.

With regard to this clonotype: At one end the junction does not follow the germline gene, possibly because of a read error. The DNA of the CDR3 is TGTGCCAGCAGCGTATCAGGGGACAGGGGAACTGGGGCCAACGTCCCGACTTTC. The encoded protein is CASSVSGDRGTGANVPTF. This chain uses TRBV9 with TRBJ2-6; the match to TRBD1 covers 10 bases. The CDR3 is made up of 18 amino acids. CDR1 and CDR2 (germline): SGDLS, YYNGEE.

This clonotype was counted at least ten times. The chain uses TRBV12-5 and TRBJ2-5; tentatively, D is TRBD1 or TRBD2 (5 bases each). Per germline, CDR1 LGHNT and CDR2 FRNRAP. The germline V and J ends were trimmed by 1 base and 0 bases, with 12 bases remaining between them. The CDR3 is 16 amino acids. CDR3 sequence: CASGLAGTDYQETQYF. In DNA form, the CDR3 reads TGTGCTAGTGGTTTGGCCGGGACCGATTACCAAGAGACCCAGTACTTC.

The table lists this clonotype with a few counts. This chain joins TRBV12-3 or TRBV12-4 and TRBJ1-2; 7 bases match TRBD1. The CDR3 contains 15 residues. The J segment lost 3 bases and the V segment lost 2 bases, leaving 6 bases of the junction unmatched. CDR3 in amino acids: CASSLWPGTDYGYTF. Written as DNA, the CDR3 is TGTGCCAGCAGTTTATGGCCAGGGACAGACTATGGCTACACCTTC.

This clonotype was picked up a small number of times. CDR3 sequence reads: CASRDLGGDPEQYF. CDR3 nucleotide sequence: TGTGCCAGCAGAGACCTGGGCGGGGACCCCGAGCAGTACTTC. The rearrangement joins TRBV6-1 to TRBJ2-7; the D gene is possibly TRBD2 (6 bases). The CDR3 has 14 amino acids. Deletions cut 6 bases from V and 6 bases from J, with 18 bases between. Germline assignment: CDR1 MNHNS and CDR2 SASEGT.

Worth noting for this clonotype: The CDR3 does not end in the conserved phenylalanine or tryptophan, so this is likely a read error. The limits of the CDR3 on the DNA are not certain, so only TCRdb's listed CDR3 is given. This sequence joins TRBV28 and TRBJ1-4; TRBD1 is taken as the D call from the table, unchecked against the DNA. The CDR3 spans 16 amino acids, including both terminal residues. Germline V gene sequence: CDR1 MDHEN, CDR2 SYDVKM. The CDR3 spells CASTPAPGQSHEKLFS.

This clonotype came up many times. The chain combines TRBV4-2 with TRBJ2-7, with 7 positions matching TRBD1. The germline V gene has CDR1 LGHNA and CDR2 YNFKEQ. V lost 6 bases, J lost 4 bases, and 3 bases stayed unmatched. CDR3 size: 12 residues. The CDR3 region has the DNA TGTGCCAGCAGACAGGGGTGGTACGAGCAGTACTTC. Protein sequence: CASRQGWYEQYF.

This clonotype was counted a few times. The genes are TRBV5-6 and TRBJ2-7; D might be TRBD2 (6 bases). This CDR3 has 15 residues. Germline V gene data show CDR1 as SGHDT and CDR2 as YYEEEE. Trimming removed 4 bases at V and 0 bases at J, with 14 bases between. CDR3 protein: CASSKSGTPSYEQYF. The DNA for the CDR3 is TGTGCCAGCAGCAAATCCGGGACTCCCTCCTACGAGCAGTACTTC.

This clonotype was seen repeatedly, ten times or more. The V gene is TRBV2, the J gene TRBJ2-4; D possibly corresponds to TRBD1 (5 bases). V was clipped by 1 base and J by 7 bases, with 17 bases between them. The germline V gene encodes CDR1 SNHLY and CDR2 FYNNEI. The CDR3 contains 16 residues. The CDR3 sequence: CASSEDPKQGLNIQYF. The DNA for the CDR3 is TGTGCCAGCAGTGAAGACCCAAAGCAGGGTCTCAACATTCAGTACTTC.

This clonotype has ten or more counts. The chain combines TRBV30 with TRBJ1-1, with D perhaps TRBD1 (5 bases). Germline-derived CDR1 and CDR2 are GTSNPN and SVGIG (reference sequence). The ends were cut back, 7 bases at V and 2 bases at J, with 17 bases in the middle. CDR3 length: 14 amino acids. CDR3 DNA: TGTGCCTCGGAAGGGGCAGGACAAAACACTGAAGCTTTCTTT. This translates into CASEGAGQNTEAFF.

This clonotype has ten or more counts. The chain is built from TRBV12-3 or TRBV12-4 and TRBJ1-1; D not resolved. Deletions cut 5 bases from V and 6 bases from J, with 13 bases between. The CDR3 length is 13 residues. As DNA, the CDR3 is TGTGCCAGCAGTCGCAGACCGGATCCTGAAGCTTTCTTT. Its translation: CASSRRPDPEAFF.

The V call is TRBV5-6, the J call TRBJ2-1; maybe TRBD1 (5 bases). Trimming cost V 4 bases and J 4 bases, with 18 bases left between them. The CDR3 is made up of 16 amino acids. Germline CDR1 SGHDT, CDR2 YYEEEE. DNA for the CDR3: TGTGCCAGCAGCCCTAATACAGGATTAGATTACAATGAGCAGTTCTTC. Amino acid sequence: CASSPNTGLDYNEQFF.

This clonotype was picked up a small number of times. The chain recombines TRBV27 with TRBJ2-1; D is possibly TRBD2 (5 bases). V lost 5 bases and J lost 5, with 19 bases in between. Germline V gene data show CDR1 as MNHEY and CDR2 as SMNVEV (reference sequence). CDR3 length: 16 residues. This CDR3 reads CASSPVRGQSDNEQFF. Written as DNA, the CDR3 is TGTGCCAGCAGTCCCGTTCGGGGTCAGTCTGACAATGAGCAGTTCTTC.

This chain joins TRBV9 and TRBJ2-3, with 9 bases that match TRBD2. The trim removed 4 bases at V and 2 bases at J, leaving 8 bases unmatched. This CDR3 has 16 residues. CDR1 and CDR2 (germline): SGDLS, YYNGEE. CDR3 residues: CASSTHSGRNTDTQYF. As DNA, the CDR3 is TGTGCCAGCAGCACTCATAGCGGGAGAAACACAGATACGCAGTATTTT.

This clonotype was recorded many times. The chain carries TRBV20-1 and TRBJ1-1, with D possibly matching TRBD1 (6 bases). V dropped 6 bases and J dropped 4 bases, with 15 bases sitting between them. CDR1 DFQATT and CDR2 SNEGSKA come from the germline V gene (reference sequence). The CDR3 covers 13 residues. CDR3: CSALQGHGTEAFF. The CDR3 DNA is TGCAGTGCCTTACAGGGTCACGGCACTGAAGCTTTCTTT.

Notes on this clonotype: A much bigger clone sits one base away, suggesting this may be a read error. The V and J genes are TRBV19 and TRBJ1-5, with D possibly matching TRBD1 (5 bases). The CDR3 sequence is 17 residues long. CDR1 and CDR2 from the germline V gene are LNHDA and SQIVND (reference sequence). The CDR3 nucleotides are TGTGTCAGTAGTATAGTGGACACGGGTATGAGCAATCAGCCCCAGCATTTT. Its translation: CVSSIVDTGMSNQPQHF.

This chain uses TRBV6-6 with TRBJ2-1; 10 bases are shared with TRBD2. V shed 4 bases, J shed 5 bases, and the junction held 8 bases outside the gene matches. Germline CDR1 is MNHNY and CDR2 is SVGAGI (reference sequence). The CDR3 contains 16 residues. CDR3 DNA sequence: TGTGCCAGCAGTTCCCTCCTAGCGGGAGCTCACAATGAGCAGTTCTTC. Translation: CASSSLLAGAHNEQFF.

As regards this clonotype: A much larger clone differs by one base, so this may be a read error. CDR3: CASSLVGSTGAFF. In DNA, the CDR3 is TGTGCCAGCAGCTTGGTAGGGTCCACTGGAGCTTTCTTT. The rearrangement links TRBV5-6 to TRBJ1-1, with D unresolved. The length of the CDR3 is 13 residues. CDR1 and CDR2 (germline): SGHDT, YYEEEE.

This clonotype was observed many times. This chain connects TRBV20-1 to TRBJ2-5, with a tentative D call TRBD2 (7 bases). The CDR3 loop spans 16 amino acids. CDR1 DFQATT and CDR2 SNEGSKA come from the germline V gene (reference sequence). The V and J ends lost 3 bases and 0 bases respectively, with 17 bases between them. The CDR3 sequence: CSARKVEGGDQETQYF. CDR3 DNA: TGCAGTGCTAGGAAGGTTGAGGGGGGGGACCAAGAGACCCAGTACTTC.

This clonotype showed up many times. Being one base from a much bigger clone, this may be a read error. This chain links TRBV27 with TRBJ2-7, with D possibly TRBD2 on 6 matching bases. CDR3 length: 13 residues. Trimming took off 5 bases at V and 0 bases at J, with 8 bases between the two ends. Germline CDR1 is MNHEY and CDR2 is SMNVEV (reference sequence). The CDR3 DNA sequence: TGTGCCAGCAGTCACGGGAGCTCCTACGAGCAGTACTTC. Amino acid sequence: CASSHGSSYEQYF.

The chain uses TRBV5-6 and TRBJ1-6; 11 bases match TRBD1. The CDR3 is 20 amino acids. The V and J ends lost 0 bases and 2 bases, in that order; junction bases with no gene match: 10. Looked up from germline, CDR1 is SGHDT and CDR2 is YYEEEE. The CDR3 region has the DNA TGTGCCAGCAGCTTGGACCGGACAGGGGGCGCGGGTCCCTATAATTCACCCCTCCACTTT. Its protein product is CASSLDRTGGAGPYNSPLHF.

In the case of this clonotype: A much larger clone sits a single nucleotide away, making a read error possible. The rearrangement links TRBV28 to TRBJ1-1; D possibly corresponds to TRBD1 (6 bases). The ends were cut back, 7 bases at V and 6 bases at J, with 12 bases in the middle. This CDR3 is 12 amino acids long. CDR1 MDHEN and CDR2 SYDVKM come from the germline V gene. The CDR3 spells CASTSGGPEAFF. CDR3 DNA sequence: TGTGCCAGCACCAGCGGGGGGCCTGAAGCTTTCTTT.

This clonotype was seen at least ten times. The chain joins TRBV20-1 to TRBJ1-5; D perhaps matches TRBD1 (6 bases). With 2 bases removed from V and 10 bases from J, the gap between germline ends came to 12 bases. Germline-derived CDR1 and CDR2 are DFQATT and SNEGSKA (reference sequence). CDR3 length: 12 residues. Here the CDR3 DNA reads TGCAGTGCTAGAATACAGGGAGTACCCCAGCATTTT. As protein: CSARIQGVPQHF.

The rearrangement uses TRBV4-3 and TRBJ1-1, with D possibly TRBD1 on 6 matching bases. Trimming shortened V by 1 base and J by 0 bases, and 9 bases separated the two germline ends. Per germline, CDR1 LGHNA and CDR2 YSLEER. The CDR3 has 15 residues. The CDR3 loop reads CASSQVGQLNTEAFF. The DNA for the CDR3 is TGCGCCAGCAGCCAAGTAGGACAGCTGAACACTGAAGCTTTCTTT.

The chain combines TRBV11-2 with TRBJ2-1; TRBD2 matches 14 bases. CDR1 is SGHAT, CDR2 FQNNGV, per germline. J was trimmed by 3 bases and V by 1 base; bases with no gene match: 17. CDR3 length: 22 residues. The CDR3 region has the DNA TGTGCCAGCAGCTTAGGGGCGACGGGACTAGCGGGGGCCCAACGAGGCTACAATGAGCAGTTCTTC. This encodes CASSLGATGLAGAQRGYNEQFF.